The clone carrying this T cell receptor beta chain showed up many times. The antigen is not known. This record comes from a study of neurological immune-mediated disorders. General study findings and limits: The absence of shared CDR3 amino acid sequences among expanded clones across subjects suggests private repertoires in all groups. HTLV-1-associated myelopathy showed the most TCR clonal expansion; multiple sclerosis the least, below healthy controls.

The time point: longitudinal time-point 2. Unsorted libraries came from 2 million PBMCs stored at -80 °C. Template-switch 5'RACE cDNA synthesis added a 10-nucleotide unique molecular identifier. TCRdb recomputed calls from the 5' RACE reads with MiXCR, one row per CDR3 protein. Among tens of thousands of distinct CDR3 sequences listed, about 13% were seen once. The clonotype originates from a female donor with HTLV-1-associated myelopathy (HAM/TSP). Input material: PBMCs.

CDR3: CSADSGTGDNSPLHF. In DNA, the CDR3 is TGCAGTGCTGACTCCGGGACAGGGGACAATTCACCCCTCCACTTT. The chain links TRBV20-1 to TRBJ1-6; 10 bases fit TRBD1. Trimming took 5 bases from V and 7 from J; bases not matched to a gene: 8. The germline CDR1 and CDR2 sequences are DFQATT and SNEGSKA (reference sequence). This CDR3 is 15 amino acids long.